The next 12 T cell receptor beta chains were all read from a single sample in a study of CXCR3-negative and CXCR3-positive naive CD8 T cells (dated by TCRdb to between 2018 and 2021). The run used a NextSeq 550. The Human TCR Profiling Kit (MiLaboratory) was used to make UMI-labeled 5' RACE TRB cDNA libraries. Based on TCRdb reprocessing of the reads, there is one entry per CDR3 protein sequence, and DNA is missing. Per the sample table, the count is about 43,000 distinct CDR3 sequences. The ten largest clones add up to approximately 14% of the sample. The sample consisted of memory CD8+ T cells from blood. What the cell subset or site label conveys for this sample: conventional CD8+ memory T cells (TMEM), sorted as controls. These receptors were collected from a human donor in good health. Some clones in this sample may be carry-over from other donors' samples.

The CDR3 protein is CASSQLAGTGDEQYF. The gene calls are TRBV3-1 and TRBJ2-7; TCRdb picks TRBD1, but there is no DNA to check that call. Germline V lookup: CDR1 LGHDT, CDR2 YNNKEL (reference sequence). CDR3 length: 15 residues.

The V gene is TRBV5-1, the J gene TRBJ2-7; TCRdb designates TRBD1, a call that cannot be tested without DNA. This CDR3 contains 13 residues. Germline V gene sequence: CDR1 SGHRS, CDR2 YFSETQ. The CDR3 region is CASSVGQNYEQYF. Supplemented by reference TRBV5-1 and TRBJ2-7, the full variable domain reads KAGVTQTPRYLIKTRGQQVTLSCSPISGHRSVSWYQQTPGQGLQFLFEYFSETQRNKGNFPGRFSGRQFSNSRSEMNVSTLELGDSALYLCASSVGQNYEQYFGPGTRLTVT.

The chain carries TRBV2 and TRBJ2-7; TCRdb selects TRBD1, and the lack of DNA leaves this call unchecked. Germline values: CDR1 SNHLY, CDR2 FYNNEI. The CDR3 consists of 14 residues. The chain's CDR3 is CASSRGQEGYEQYF.

The CDR3 here is CSAPPGQVIREQYF. The chain uses TRBV20-1 and TRBJ2-7; the TRBD1 assignment by TCRdb is unverifiable without DNA. The CDR3 runs 14 residues. From germline, CDR1 is DFQATT and CDR2 SNEGSKA (reference sequence).

The chain is built from TRBV19 and TRBJ2-1; TCRdb lists TRBD1, though no DNA is available to test this call. Germline CDR1 is LNHDA and CDR2 is SQIVND (reference sequence). The CDR3 sequence is 13 residues long. This chain's CDR3 is CASSIWGGNEQFF.

The V call is TRBV28, the J call TRBJ2-2; TCRdb returns TRBD1, unconfirmable since there is no DNA. This CDR3 comprises 18 residues. Germline CDR1 and CDR2: MDHEN and SYDVKM. The CDR3 protein is CASSFPWGERLFTGELFF. Together with reference TRBV28 and TRBJ2-2, the CDR3 gives the full variable domain: DVKVTQSSRYLVKRTGEKVFLECVQDMDHENMFWYRQDPGLGLRLIYFSYDVKMKEKGDIPEGYSVSREKKERFSLILESASTNQTSMYLCASSFPWGERLFTGELFFGEGSRLTVL.

The chain links TRBV28 to TRBJ2-7; the D call of TRBD2 rests on TCRdb alone, since no DNA is present to check it. This CDR3 is built from 21 residues. Germline V gene data show CDR1 as MDHEN and CDR2 as SYDVKM. CDR3 amino acids: CASSSGQGWRTSGVVVYEQYF.

The chain couples TRBV4-3 to TRBJ2-1. The CDR3 has 13 amino acids. CDR1 LGHNA and CDR2 YSLEER come from the germline V gene. The CDR3 region is CASSQDSWAEQFF.

The gene calls are TRBV11-3 and TRBJ2-1; the TCRdb D gene call, TRBD2, has no DNA to confirm it. Germline CDR1 reads SGHNT; CDR2 reads YENEEA. The CDR3 runs to 18 residues. CDR3 amino acids: CASTRHSSGGANVNEQFF.

The chain combines TRBV29-1 with TRBJ2-3; the D call of TRBD2 rests on TCRdb alone, since no DNA is present to check it. The CDR3 totals 14 residues. Germline values: CDR1 SQVTM, CDR2 ANQGSEA. The CDR3 loop is CSVDRTSNPDTQYF.

This rearrangement joins TRBV5-5 to TRBJ1-1. The germline CDR1 and CDR2 sequences are SGHKS and YYEKEE (reference sequence). CDR3 length equals 14 residues. The chain's CDR3 is CASSFWDYGTEAFF.

This clonotype is identified as medium-sized from frequency. The chain links TRBV7-3 to TRBJ1-1. The CDR3 spans 15 residues. Germline CDR1 reads SGHTA; CDR2 reads FQGTGA. CDR3 region: CASSLSPGGNTEAFF.